This T cell receptor beta chain was recorded in a study of blood T cells in healthy people across ages. Study-wide results and limits: Per-million-T-cell TCR beta diversity fell roughly linearly with age.

Next came a second PCR, run for about 7 to 12 cycles, which used a sample-barcoded 5' primer along with a J-beta primer mix. Each cDNA molecule received a tag from a template-switch adaptor that had 12 random nucleotides. Sequencing yielded, for each sample, at least 2.5 million paired-end reads carrying CDR3. TCRdb reprocessed the 5' RACE reads via MiXCR and lists one record per CDR3 protein. The sample carries some 900,000 distinct CDR3 sequences, under 35% recorded once. This clonotype was counted many times. Its antigen is currently unknown. V lost 2 bases and J lost 2, with 13 bases in between. The CDR3 consists of 17 residues. The V gene's germline CDR1 is SNHLY and CDR2 FYNNEI.

The clonotype was recovered from an elderly woman in good health. Material: blood. This chain connects TRBV2 to TRBJ2-6, with no clear D. This chain's CDR3 is CASSESSVRTGANVLTF. In nucleotides, the CDR3 is TGTGCCAGCAGTGAATCGAGTGTCAGGACTGGGGCCAACGTCCTGACTTTC.